Listed below are T cell receptor beta chains from one sample, sequenced in a study of beta chain features in type 1 diabetes. Measured with immunoSEQ multiplex PCR; TCRdb has only the in-frame clones, and not every one. Among 600,000 to 650,000 clones listed, roughly a sixth were seen once. The sequenced sample was naive CD4+ T cells from blood. The receptors were gathered from a man younger than 30 in good health. CDR3s leave out the opening cysteine and the closing phenylalanine or tryptophan. Rows may omit the clone size; those that give it use once, few, many or a size class.

cdr3_aa v_call clone_size j_call
ASRPRRTTPTPTEAF TRBV5-1 NA TRBJ1-1
ASSGGGNNQPQH TRBV7-9 few TRBJ1-5
ASSFSGGSGEQY TRBV7-9 many TRBJ2-7
ATSAMGQGYQPQH TRBV15 few TRBJ1-5
ASSLPGQGIRAQETQY TRBV5-1 NA TRBJ2-5
ASSLLGRTGSIQPQH TRBV7-8 NA TRBJ1-5
ASSRISYNEQF TRBV28 NA TRBJ2-1
ASSPGGAGVKFNEQF TRBV4-1 NA TRBJ2-1
ASSLGAGGYDEQF TRBV5-1 few TRBJ2-1
ASSLSTDTQY TRBV28 few TRBJ2-3
AWSGGGQPQH TRBV30 few TRBJ1-5
ASSQERFSGNTIY TRBV4-2 few TRBJ1-3
ASSVDPGGAGYGYT TRBV9 NA TRBJ1-2
ASSLTTESIHGYT TRBV7-9 NA TRBJ1-2
ASSWLGAGYNEQF TRBV7-2 NA TRBJ2-1
ASSLVGGSESEAF TRBV11-1 NA TRBJ1-1
ASSRTGNTGELF TRBV6-5 NA TRBJ2-2
ASSQAAGLRNTEAF TRBV4-1 NA TRBJ1-1
ASSLAPGASQDTQY TRBV7-2 few TRBJ2-3
ASSPDRVEAF TRBV9 few TRBJ1-1
ASSVASSGIWTGELF TRBV9 NA TRBJ2-2
ALAGRGEQY TRBV28 NA TRBJ2-7
ASSPGQAGNEKLF TRBV28 few TRBJ1-4
ASGGRTAGEQY TRBV6-5 few TRBJ2-7
ASRAGGRNQPQH TRBV28 few TRBJ1-5
ASSYTRGGQPQH TRBV6-5 few TRBJ1-5
ASSLGTVSSYEQY TRBV7-8 NA TRBJ2-7
ASSLDYHHSYEQY TRBV11-2 NA TRBJ2-7
ASSLEGGWAF TRBV7-9 few TRBJ1-1
ASRFGETQY TRBV21-1 NA TRBJ2-5
ASSDKGAAVPRGAF TRBV9 few TRBJ1-1
ASSTLRYGTDTQY TRBV11-2 NA TRBJ2-3
ASSLLGGANTEAF TRBV7-2 few TRBJ1-1
ASTPRGGGSPLH TRBV27 few TRBJ1-6
ASSPGQGGTYEQY TRBV6-4 NA TRBJ2-7
ASSLAPTEAF TRBV7-2 few TRBJ1-1
ASSPGTSGSYTQY TRBV7-2 few TRBJ2-3
ASSPQPEISTDTQY TRBV7-2 few TRBJ2-3
AISLASLTRGQETQY TRBV10-3 few TRBJ2-5
ASSLSLLGGKLF TRBV7-9 few TRBJ1-4
ASSVVGERMNEQF TRBV9 NA TRBJ2-1
ASSQVVMDRGRTEAF TRBV4-1 NA TRBJ1-1
ASSLTGVHTEAF TRBV7-2 NA TRBJ1-1
ASSRHPTQPQH TRBV7-9 few TRBJ1-5
ASSLALSEWGSGNTIY TRBV7-9 NA TRBJ1-3
ASSLRGGKQPQH TRBV28 few TRBJ1-5
ASSSFRLAGTLYNEQF TRBV7-9 NA TRBJ2-1
ASSLGRGQNNEQF TRBV5-4 many TRBJ2-1
ASSPISGGSDTQY TRBV18 NA TRBJ2-3
ASSPQLHYNEQF TRBV18 few TRBJ2-1
ASSLDRTDTQY TRBV5-4 few TRBJ2-3
ASSLHTPGTT TRBV7-9 few TRBJ1-2
ASSESGQSCEQY TRBV9 once TRBJ2-7
ASSPPGQGNYEQY TRBV28 NA TRBJ2-7
ASTLGQGAYEQY TRBV7-2 NA TRBJ2-7